The rows below give T cell receptor beta chains drawn from one sample of a study of CD8+CD57+ T cells in acquired aplastic anemia. TCRdb itself ran the reads through MiXCR, one entry per CDR3 protein. Of approximately 200,000 distinct CDR3 sequences listed, under 50% are singletons. The specimen sequenced was sorted CD4+, CD8+, or CD8+CD57+ T cells (not recorded which) from PBMCs. The receptor source for this set is a human donor with aplastic anemia. Both conserved end residues are part of each CDR3. The D gene is left open where the match is weak. Only part of the rows carry a size: once, few, many, or a class if the clone is expanded.

J gene	clone size	D gene	V gene	CDR3 DNA	CDR3 protein
TRBJ2-5	many	NA	TRBV19	TGTGCCAGTAGTATCGTTGGGGGAGAACGGGGGCAAGAGACCCAGTACTTC	CASSIVGGERGQETQYF
TRBJ1-5	NA	TRBD1	TRBV6-1	TGTGCCAGCAGTCTCGGGACAGGGGGCCTGTGGAGCAATCAGCCCCAGCATTTT	CASSLGTGGLWSNQPQHF
TRBJ2-7	NA	TRBD2	TRBV9	TGTGCCAGCAGCGTAGGGACTAGCGGATCCTACGAGCAGTACTTC	CASSVGTSGSYEQYF
TRBJ1-6	NA	NA	TRBV10-3	TGTGCCATGAGGAGGAGCTCCTATAATTCACCCCTCCACTTT	CAMRRSSYNSPLHF
TRBJ1-6	many	NA	TRBV19	TGTGCCAGTAGTATTAATCCGAGCTCCTATAATTCACCCCTCCACTTT	CASSINPSSYNSPLHF
TRBJ2-5	NA	NA	TRBV20-1	TGCAGTGCTAGACCGTACCAAGAGACCCAGTACTTC	CSARPYQETQYF
TRBJ2-2	NA	TRBD1	TRBV12-3/TRBV12-4	TGTGCCAGCAGTTACTCCTTAAGCGGACAGGGGCACACCGGGGAGCTGTTTTTT	CASSYSLSGQGHTGELFF
TRBJ2-1	NA	TRBD1	TRBV24-1	TGTGCCACCAGTGACAGTCCCGGGACAGGGCAGGAGCAGTTCTTC	CATSDSPGTGQEQFF
TRBJ1-1	NA	NA	TRBV7-2	TGTGCCAGCAGCTTAGCAGGCGAGATTGAAGCTTTCTTT	CASSLAGEIEAFF
TRBJ1-6	many	NA	TRBV2	TGTGCCAGCAGGGGGGGGCGGAATTCACCCCTCCACTTT	CASRGGRNSPLHF
TRBJ2-7	few	TRBD1	TRBV18	TGTGCCAGCTCACCAACAGGGACAGGTCGTTACTACGAGCAGTACTTC	CASSPTGTGRYYEQYF
TRBJ1-1	NA	NA	TRBV4-1	TGCGCCAGCAGCCAAGATTTGGCAGCGGGGTCTGAAGCTTTCTTT	CASSQDLAAGSEAFF
TRBJ1-5	NA	NA	TRBV30	TGTGCCTGGAGTGTAGGGGGGGAATTCGGCAATCAGCCCCAGCATTTT	CAWSVGGEFGNQPQHF
TRBJ2-7	NA	TRBD2	TRBV20-1	TGCAGTGCTAGGTCCGGGGGGTACGAGCAGTACTTC	CSARSGGYEQYF
TRBJ2-2	NA	NA	TRBV12-3/TRBV12-4	TGTGCCAGCAGCCCCTCCGCCGGGGAGCTGTTTTTT	CASSPSAGELFF
TRBJ2-5	NA	NA	TRBV2	TGTGCCAGCTTTGCGGAGGGGGAGACCCAGTACTTC	CASFAEGETQYF
TRBJ2-1	many	NA	TRBV5-8	TGTGCCAGCAGCTTGATGGGGTTAAGAGATGAGCAGTTCTTC	CASSLMGLRDEQFF
TRBJ1-6	many	TRBD1	TRBV2	TGTGCCAGCAGTGGGCAGGGGGATAATTCACCCCTCCACTTT	CASSGQGDNSPLHF
TRBJ1-4	NA	TRBD1	TRBV4-3	TGCGCCAGCAGCCAGGGGACAGGCTTTAATGAAAAACTGTTTTTT	CASSQGTGFNEKLFF
TRBJ1-4	many	NA	TRBV10-1	TGCGCCAGCAGTGAGTCGAGGGGGGATAGGCCTGAAAAACTGTTTTTT	CASSESRGDRPEKLFF
TRBJ2-2	many	NA	TRBV20-1	TGCAGTGCTCGGGCCGGACAAAACACCGGGGAGCTGTTTTTT	CSARAGQNTGELFF
TRBJ2-5	many	NA	TRBV6-5	TGTGCCAGCAGTTACTCTGAAAGGGGGACCCGCGGGACCCAGTACTTC	CASSYSERGTRGTQYF
TRBJ1-2	NA	NA	TRBV19	TGTGCCAGTAGTAAAAAGGTGGACTATGGCTACACCTTC	CASSKKVDYGYTF
TRBJ2-7	once	TRBD1	TRBV25-1	TGTGCCAGCAGTGATACAAACAGGGGGTACGAGCAGTACTTC	CASSDTNRGYEQYF
TRBJ2-1	NA	NA	TRBV12-3/TRBV12-4	TGTGCCAGCAGACCACTCAATGGGATCTCCTACAATGAGCAGTTCTTC	CASRPLNGISYNEQFF
TRBJ2-1	NA	NA	TRBV5-4	TGTGCCAGCAGCTCAAGGGCCTACAATGAGCAGTTCTTC	CASSSRAYNEQFF
TRBJ1-1	NA	NA	TRBV29-1	TGCAGCGTTTCACGGGGGCGGACTGAAGCTTTCTTT	CSVSRGRTEAFF
TRBJ1-5	once	NA	TRBV19	TGTGCCAGTAGTATAGTTGGCCAGGGAGGTCAGCCCCAGCATTTT	CASSIVGQGGQPQHF
TRBJ1-1	many	TRBD1	TRBV5-4	TGTGCCAGCAGCACGGGACAGGGGTGGACTGAAGCTTTCTTT	CASSTGQGWTEAFF
TRBJ1-1	many	TRBD1	TRBV2	TGTGCCAGCAGGCTCACAGGGGGCGGCACTGAAGCTTTCTTT	CASRLTGGGTEAFF
TRBJ1-5	NA	NA	TRBV19	TGTGCCAGTAGTATAAAGGAGGAAAAGCAGCCCCAGCATTTT	CASSIKEEKQPQHF
TRBJ2-3	NA	NA	TRBV29-1	TGCAGCGTTGGGACAGATACGCAGTATTTT	CSVGTDTQYF
TRBJ2-7	NA	TRBD1	TRBV27	TGTGCCAGCCAAGGACAGGGTCGCCACGAGCAGTACTTC	CASQGQGRHEQYF
TRBJ1-1	NA	NA	TRBV30	TGTGCCTGGAGCCGGGGAAGCACTGAAGCTTTCTTT	CAWSRGSTEAFF
TRBJ2-6	many	NA	TRBV7-8	TGTGCCAGCAGTTCCTCCGCTTGGGGTTTCCCAGGTGGGGCCAACGTCCTGACTTTC	CASSSSAWGFPGGANVLTF
TRBJ2-1	many	NA	TRBV20-1	TGCAGTGCTAGGGACAGCGAAGCCTACAATGAGCAGTTCTTC	CSARDSEAYNEQFF
TRBJ2-1	few	TRBD2	TRBV15	TGTGCCACCAGCAGAGTGGGGACTAGCCCTTACAATGAGCAGTTCTTC	CATSRVGTSPYNEQFF
TRBJ1-2	NA	TRBD1	TRBV20-1	TGCAGTGCTTTGGACAGGGATGACTATGGCTACACCTTC	CSALDRDDYGYTF
TRBJ2-3	many	NA	TRBV2	TGTGCCAGCAAGAACAGACCTAGCACAGATACGCAGTATTTT	CASKNRPSTDTQYF
TRBJ1-1	NA	NA	TRBV19	TGTGCCAGTAGTAGGACAGTCGCGGAAGCTTTCTTT	CASSRTVAEAFF
TRBJ2-3	many	TRBD2	TRBV12-5	TGTGCTAGCGCCTGGGCAGCGGGGGGTAGCACAGATACGCAGTATTTT	CASAWAAGGSTDTQYF
TRBJ1-2	NA	NA	TRBV7-2	TGTGCCAGCAGCCCTCCTGGACACGGCGGCTACACCTTC	CASSPPGHGGYTF
TRBJ1-3	NA	NA	TRBV3-1	TGTGCCAGCAGCCAAAAAGGCTACACCATATATTTT	CASSQKGYTIYF
TRBJ1-6	NA	TRBD1	TRBV19	TGTGCCAGTAGTACGACCGGGACAGGCAATTCACCCCTCCACTTT	CASSTTGTGNSPLHF
TRBJ1-1	NA	TRBD1	TRBV18	TGTGCCAGCTCACCACAGGGACAGGGAAGAAGCACTGAAGCTTTCTTT	CASSPQGQGRSTEAFF
TRBJ2-3	few	NA	TRBV19	TGTGCCAGCTCACCACGGAGGGGAGAGGGTACAGATACGCAGTATTTT	CASSPRRGEGTDTQYF
TRBJ2-7	NA	NA	TRBV5-1	TGCGCCAGCAGCCCAACCGTAGGGAGCTCCTACGAGCAGTACTTC	CASSPTVGSSYEQYF
TRBJ1-2	few	NA	TRBV19	TGTGCCACCCTTTTATCGGACTATGGTTACACCTTC	CATLLSDYGYTF
TRBJ1-3	few	NA	TRBV7-3	TGTGCCAGCAGCCGCGGCAGGGGTGACATATATTTT	CASSRGRGDIYF
TRBJ2-3	once	NA	TRBV12-3/TRBV12-4	TGTGCCAGCAGTTGGGACAGGGGCCATAGCGGGGGGAGCACAGATACGCAGTATTTT	CASSWDRGHSGGSTDTQYF
TRBJ2-7	NA	NA	TRBV4-1	TGCGCCAGCAGCCAAGATGTGACCTCAGCGGACTACGAGCAGTACTTC	CASSQDVTSADYEQYF
TRBJ2-2	NA	NA	TRBV2	TGTGCCAGCAGTACCCCATTATTACGCGGGACCGGGGGGCTGTTTTTT	CASSTPLLRGTGGLFF
TRBJ1-5	NA	TRBD1	TRBV7-2	TGTGCCAGCAGCTTTATCAGGGGGCAGGGGCCCCAGCATTTT	CASSFIRGQGPQHF
TRBJ2-7	NA	TRBD1	TRBV27	TGTGCCAGCAGTTTCTTACAGGGGGGATACGAGCAGTACTTC	CASSFLQGGYEQYF
TRBJ1-2	many	NA	TRBV6-5	TGTGCCAGCCAACCGGGGAGGGTGGGCTATGGCTACACCTTC	CASQPGRVGYGYTF